Below, 3 T cell receptor beta chains from the same sample are listed, as sequenced in a study of cytomegalovirus exposure and HLA in healthy donors. A multiplex PCR was run with 60 Vbeta primers and 13 Jbeta primers. Repertoires were generated with immunoSEQ multiplex PCR, while TCRdb's copy carries only in-frame clones and drops some. The table has some 150,000 clones, 75% to 85% seen once; the top ten hold 13%. Specimen: PBMCs. The receptors stem from a woman in her forties or fifties in good health and CMV-seronegative.

This chain joins TRBV7-6 and TRBJ2-5; TRBD2 matches 9 bases. There are 14 residues in the CDR3. Trimming took 5 bases from V and 5 from J; bases not matched to a gene: 6. The germline CDR1 and CDR2 sequences are SGHVS and FNYEAQ. Here the CDR3 reads CASSKRGVRETQYF. CDR3 in DNA: TGTGCCAGCAGCAAGCGGGGGGTTAGGGAGACCCAGTACTTC.

Only one count was recorded for this clone. The chain carries TRBV7-9 and TRBJ1-1; D call uncertain. V lost 3 bases, J lost 4 bases, and 9 bases lay in between. Per the germline V gene, CDR1 is SEHNR and CDR2 is FQNEAQ (reference sequence). The CDR3 spans 13 residues. CDR3 residues: CASSLNQATEAFF. The CDR3 bases are TGTGCCAGCAGCTTGAATCAAGCCACTGAAGCTTTCTTT.

The chain uses TRBV19 and TRBJ1-6, with 7 bases fitting TRBD1. The germline V gene has CDR1 LNHDA and CDR2 SQIVND (reference sequence). There are 15 residues in the CDR3. After removal of 5 bases from V and 10 bases from J, the junction contained 11 bases not matched to a gene. CDR3 amino acids: CASSVLTGQGSPLHF. For the CDR3, the DNA is TGTGCCAGTAGTGTCTTGACAGGGCAGGGATCACCCCTCCACTTT.